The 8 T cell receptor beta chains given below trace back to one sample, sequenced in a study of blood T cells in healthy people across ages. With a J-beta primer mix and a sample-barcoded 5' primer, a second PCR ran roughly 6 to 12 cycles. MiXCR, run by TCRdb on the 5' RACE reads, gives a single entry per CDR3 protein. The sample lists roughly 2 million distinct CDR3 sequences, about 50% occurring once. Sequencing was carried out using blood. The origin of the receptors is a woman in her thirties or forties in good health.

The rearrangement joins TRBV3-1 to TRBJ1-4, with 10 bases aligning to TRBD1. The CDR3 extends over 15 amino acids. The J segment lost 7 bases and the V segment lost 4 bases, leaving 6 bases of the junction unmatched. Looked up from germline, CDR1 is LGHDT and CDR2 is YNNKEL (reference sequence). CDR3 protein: CASSRMTGGGEKLFF. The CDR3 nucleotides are TGTGCCAGCAGCCGGATGACAGGGGGCGGTGAAAAACTGTTTTTT.

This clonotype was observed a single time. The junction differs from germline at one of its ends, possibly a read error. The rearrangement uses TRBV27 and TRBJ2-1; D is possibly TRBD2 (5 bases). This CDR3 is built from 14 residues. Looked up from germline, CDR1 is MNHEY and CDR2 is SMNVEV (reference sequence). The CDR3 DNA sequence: TGTGCCAGCAGACCAACGGGGTCCTACAATGAGCGGTTCTTC. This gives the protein CASRPTGSYNERFF.

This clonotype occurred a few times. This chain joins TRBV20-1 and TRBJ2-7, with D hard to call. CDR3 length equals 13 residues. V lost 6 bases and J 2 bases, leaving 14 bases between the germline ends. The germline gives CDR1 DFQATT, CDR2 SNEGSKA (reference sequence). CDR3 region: CSASDVRPYEQYF. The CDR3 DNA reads TGCAGTGCATCGGACGTTCGTCCCTACGAGCAGTACTTC.

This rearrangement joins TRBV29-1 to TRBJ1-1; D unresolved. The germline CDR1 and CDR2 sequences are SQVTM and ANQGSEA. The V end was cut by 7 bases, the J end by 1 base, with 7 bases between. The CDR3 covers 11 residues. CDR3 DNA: TGCAGCGCTCAATCGAACACTGAAGCTTTCTTT. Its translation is CSAQSNTEAFF.

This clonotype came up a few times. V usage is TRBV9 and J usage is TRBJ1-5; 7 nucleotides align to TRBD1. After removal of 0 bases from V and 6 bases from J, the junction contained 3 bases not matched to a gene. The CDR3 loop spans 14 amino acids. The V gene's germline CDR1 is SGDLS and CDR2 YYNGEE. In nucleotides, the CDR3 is TGTGCCAGCAGCGTAGGAGGGGGCGGTCAGCCCCAGCATTTT. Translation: CASSVGGGGQPQHF.

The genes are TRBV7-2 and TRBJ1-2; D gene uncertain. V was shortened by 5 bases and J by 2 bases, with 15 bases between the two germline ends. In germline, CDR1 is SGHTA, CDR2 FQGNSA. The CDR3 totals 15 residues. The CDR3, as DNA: TGTGCCAGCAGCCTTACACGACGCACAAACTATGGCTACACCTTC. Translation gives CASSLTRRTNYGYTF.

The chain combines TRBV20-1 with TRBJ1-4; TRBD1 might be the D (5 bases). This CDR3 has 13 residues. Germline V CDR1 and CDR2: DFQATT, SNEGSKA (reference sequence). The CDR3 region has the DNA TGCAGCCCTCTCGGGGCCTCCCCGGAAAAACTGTTTTTT. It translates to CSPLGASPEKLFF.

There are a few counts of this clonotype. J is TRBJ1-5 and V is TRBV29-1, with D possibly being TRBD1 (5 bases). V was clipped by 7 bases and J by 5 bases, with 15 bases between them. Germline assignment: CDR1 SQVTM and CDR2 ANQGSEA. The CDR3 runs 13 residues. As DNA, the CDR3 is TGCAGCGGACAAAGGGGAGTCGATCAGCCCCAGCATTTT. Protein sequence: CSGQRGVDQPQHF.